The clone carrying this TCR beta chain was counted a single time. This sample was included in a study of cytomegalovirus exposure and HLA in healthy donors. The CDR3 contains 15 residues. Germline assignment: CDR1 SGHKS and CDR2 YYEKEE (reference sequence). The J segment lost 9 bases and the V segment lost 5 bases, leaving 10 bases of the junction unmatched. A multiplex PCR was run with 60 Vbeta primers and 13 Jbeta primers. Clones were read by immunoSEQ multiplex PCR, and TCRdb kept only the in-frame ones, dropping some. This sample has about 140,000 clones, with roughly 80% found just once. The sequence was collected from a woman in her fifties or sixties in good health and CMV-seronegative. Sequences were obtained from PBMCs. The chain recombines TRBV5-5 with TRBJ1-6, with TRBD1 identical over 8 bases. The CDR3 coding sequence is TGTGCCAGCAGTTCGACGACAGGGGATGGTTCACCCCTCCACTTT. Its translation is CASSSTTGDGSPLHF.